These 5 T cell receptor beta chains originate from one sample sequenced in a study of T cell responses to AZD1222 COVID-19 vaccine. TCRdb's copy holds only in-frame clones and misses some; the assay was immunoSEQ multiplex PCR. The sample has under 200,000 clones; roughly nine tenths are singletons. The input for sequencing was peripheral blood, taken on day 0 of AZD1222 vaccination. The receptors were sampled from an adult in good health.

The chain recombines TRBV18 with TRBJ1-5, with D uncertain. CDR3 length: 15 amino acids. CDR1 is KGHSH and CDR2 is LQKENI in the germline V gene. V was shortened by 3 bases and J by 3 bases, with 12 bases between the two germline ends. The CDR3 sequence: CASSPELRDNQPQHF. The DNA of the CDR3 is TGTGCCAGCTCACCCGAGTTAAGGGACAATCAGCCCCAGCATTTT.

The chain uses TRBV7-2 and TRBJ2-7; 8 bases are a match to TRBD1. Germline V gene lookup returns CDR1 SGHTA and CDR2 FQGNSA. Trimming at V came to 3 bases and at J to 5 bases, leaving 6 bases not matched to a gene. This CDR3 has 14 residues. CDR3 coding DNA: TGTGCCAGCAGCTTCCGGACAGGGAGCCACGAGCAGTACTTC. Residues: CASSFRTGSHEQYF.

The V and J genes are TRBV6-5 and TRBJ1-5; D ambiguous. CDR1 is MNHEY, CDR2 SVGAGI, per germline. CDR3 length: 15 amino acids. V was shortened by 8 bases and J by 0 bases, with 14 bases between the two germline ends. Written as DNA, the CDR3 is TGTGCCAGCTCCCCGGGGATCCATAGCAATCAGCCCCAGCATTTT. Translated: CASSPGIHSNQPQHF.

The chain's CDR3 is CASSLSGRRSTEAFF. The DNA of the CDR3 is TGTGCCAGCAGCTTATCGGGACGGAGGAGCACTGAAGCTTTCTTT. V and J are TRBV7-9 and TRBJ1-1, with a tentative D call TRBD1 (5 bases). V lost 2 bases and J 4 bases, leaving 14 bases between the germline ends. The CDR3 extends over 15 amino acids. Germline CDR1 SEHNR, CDR2 FQNEAQ (reference sequence).

The chain links TRBV2 to TRBJ1-5, with D perhaps matching TRBD1 (6 bases). Between the trimmed V and J ends, which lost 7 bases and 3 bases, there was a span of 10 bases. The V gene's germline CDR1 is SNHLY and CDR2 FYNNEI. CDR3 length: 13 residues. This CDR3 reads CASIGGSNQPQHF. In nucleotides, the CDR3 is TGTGCCAGCATAGGGGGGTCCAATCAGCCCCAGCATTTT.